The clone carrying this T cell receptor beta chain was seen a handful of times. Germline CDR1 reads SGHVS; CDR2 reads FQNEAQ. This CDR3 contains 19 residues. V was clipped by 5 bases and J by 7 bases; unmatched bases: 14. TCRdb used MiXCR to reprocess the RT-PCR reads, holding one entry per CDR3 protein. The table has around 700,000 distinct CDR3 sequences, approximately 14% seen once. This TCR was sampled from a female donor in good health, serving as a healthy control. The chain employs TRBV7-8 and TRBJ2-1; TRBD2 matches 16 bases. Sequenced sample: memory CD4+ T cells from blood. This CDR3 reads CASSRRGPGLAGGWNEQFF. CDR3 DNA: TGTGCCAGCAGCCGCAGGGGGCCGGGACTAGCGGGAGGGTGGAATGAGCAGTTCTTC.